The subject of this entry is one TCR beta chain. This entry belongs to a study of human T cells and chemical hapten exposure. Across the study: Across its 20 to 25 weeks, the study gave patients weekly diphenylcyclopropenone doses to the scalp. The variation in per-sample TCR yields arose mainly from small differences in pooled library volumes.

Specified time point: patch test 1, 2 weeks after DPC sensitization. Documented treatment: therapeutic diphenylcyclopropenone sensitization with weekly scalp DPC. Prior to each patch test being applied, blood was drawn. Non-pregnant alopecia patients aged 18 to 70, suitable for DPC therapy. TCRdb fed the RACE reads into MiXCR, producing one record per CDR3 protein. The sample lists fewer than 100,000 distinct CDR3 sequences, roughly 12% occurring once. Material: whole blood, obtained in connection with sensitization to the hapten diphenylcyclopropenone (DPC). This receptor was taken from a woman aged 40 to 50 with alopecia areata. Some clones in this sample may be carry-over from other donors' samples.

The CDR3 protein is CAISEPTGLAGVREQYF. The CDR3 DNA follows: TGTGCCATCAGTGAGCCGACAGGACTAGCGGGAGTACGAGAGCAGTACTTC. The V call is TRBV10-3, the J call TRBJ2-7, with 13 bases aligning to TRBD2. Germline values: CDR1 ENHRY, CDR2 SYGVKD. The junction had 11 bases not matched to a gene; V was cut back by 2 bases and J by 7 bases. CDR3 length: 17 amino acids.